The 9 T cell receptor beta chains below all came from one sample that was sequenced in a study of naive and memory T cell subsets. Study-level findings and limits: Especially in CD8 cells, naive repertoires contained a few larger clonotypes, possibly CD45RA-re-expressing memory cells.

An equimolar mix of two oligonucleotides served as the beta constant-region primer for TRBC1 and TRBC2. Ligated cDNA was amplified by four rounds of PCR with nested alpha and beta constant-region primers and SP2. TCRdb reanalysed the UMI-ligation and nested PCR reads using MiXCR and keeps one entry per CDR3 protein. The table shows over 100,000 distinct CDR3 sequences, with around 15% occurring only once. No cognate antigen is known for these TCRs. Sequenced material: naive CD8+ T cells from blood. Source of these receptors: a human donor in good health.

The chain's CDR3 is CASSEARVNYEQYF. The CDR3 DNA is TGTGCCAGCAGTGAAGCCAGGGTGAACTACGAGCAGTACTTC. The rearrangement joins TRBV25-1 to TRBJ2-7; tentative D call: TRBD1 (5 bases). The ends were cut back, 2 bases at V and 3 bases at J, with 11 bases in the middle. The CDR3 length is 14 residues. Germline V gene lookup returns CDR1 MGHDK and CDR2 SYGVNS.

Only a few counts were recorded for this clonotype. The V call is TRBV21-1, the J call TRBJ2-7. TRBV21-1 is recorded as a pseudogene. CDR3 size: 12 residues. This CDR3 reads CASSKFSYEQYF. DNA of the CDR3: TGTGCCAGCAGCAAATTCTCCTACGAGCAGTACTTC.

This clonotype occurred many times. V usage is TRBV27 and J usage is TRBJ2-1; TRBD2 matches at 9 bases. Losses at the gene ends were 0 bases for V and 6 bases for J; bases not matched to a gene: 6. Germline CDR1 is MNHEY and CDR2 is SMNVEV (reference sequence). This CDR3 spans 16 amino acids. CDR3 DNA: TGTGCCAGCAGTTTATCCTTCGGGACTAGCTTCAATGAGCAGTTCTTC. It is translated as CASSLSFGTSFNEQFF.

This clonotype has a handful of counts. The CDR3 DNA reads TGTGCCAGCAGCGCTCCCACTACAGATACGCAGTATTTT. This gives the protein CASSAPTTDTQYF. The chain uses TRBV3-1 and TRBJ2-3; D gene unclear. V gave up 5 bases and J gave up 3 bases, with 9 bases separating them. The germline gives CDR1 LGHDT, CDR2 YNNKEL (reference sequence). The CDR3 covers 13 residues.

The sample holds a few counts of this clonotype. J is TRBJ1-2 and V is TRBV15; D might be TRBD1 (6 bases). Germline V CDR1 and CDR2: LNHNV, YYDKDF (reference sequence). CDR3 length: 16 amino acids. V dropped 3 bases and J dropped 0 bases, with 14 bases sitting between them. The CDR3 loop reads CATSSPGGLANYGYTF. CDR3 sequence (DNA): TGTGCCACCAGCAGCCCTGGGGGCTTAGCTAACTATGGCTACACCTTC.

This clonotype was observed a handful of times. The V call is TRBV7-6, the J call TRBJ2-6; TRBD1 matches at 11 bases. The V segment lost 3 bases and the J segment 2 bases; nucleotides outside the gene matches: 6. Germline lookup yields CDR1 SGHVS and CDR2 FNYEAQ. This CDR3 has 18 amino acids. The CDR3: CASSLPRTGGPGANVLTF. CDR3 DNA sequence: TGTGCCAGCAGCTTGCCCCGGACAGGGGGCCCTGGGGCCAACGTCCTGACTTTC.

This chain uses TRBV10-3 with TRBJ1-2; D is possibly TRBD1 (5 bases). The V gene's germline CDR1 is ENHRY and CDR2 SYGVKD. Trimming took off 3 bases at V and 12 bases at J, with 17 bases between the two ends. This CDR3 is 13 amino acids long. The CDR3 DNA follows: TGTGCCATCAGTGAAACAGGAACAGGCTTCGACACCTTC. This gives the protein CAISETGTGFDTF.

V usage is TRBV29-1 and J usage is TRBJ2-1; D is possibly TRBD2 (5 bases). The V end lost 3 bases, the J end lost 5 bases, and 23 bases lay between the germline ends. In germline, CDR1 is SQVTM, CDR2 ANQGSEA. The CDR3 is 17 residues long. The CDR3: CSVDDIRGVHTNNEQFF. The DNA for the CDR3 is TGCAGCGTTGATGACATTCGGGGAGTACACACGAACAATGAGCAGTTCTTC.

Here the CDR3 reads CASSVGPGRRTGELFF. The DNA of the CDR3 is TGTGCCAGCAGCGTCGGACCAGGGCGGCGGACCGGGGAGCTGTTTTTT. The rearrangement links TRBV9 to TRBJ2-2; D is possibly TRBD1 (5 bases). This CDR3 has 16 amino acids. From germline, CDR1 is SGDLS and CDR2 YYNGEE. Trimming stripped 2 bases from V and 5 bases from J, with 16 bases between.